Given below is one TCR beta chain in context. What antigen it recognizes has not been identified. Base qualities are not recorded, but no much larger clone differs from it by a single base. The data originate from a study of blood T cell repertoires in COVID-19 (dated by TCRdb to about 2020). Study-wide context: Samples covering the acute and convalescent phases of COVID-19 were provided by collaborators in the United States, Italy and Spain. The prospective study material was composed of cDNA or gDNA derived from T cells, B-cell-depleted T cells, or PBMCs. Subjects who had been exposed to COVID-19, were actively infected with it, or had recovered from it provided the deeply sampled blood TCRbeta repertoires that made up the dataset. The repertoires were released in a freely available public database intended as a resource for research on the immune response to SARS-CoV-2. The samples were drawn from two sources: the first 160 participants of the ongoing ImmuneRACE study, and fewer than 1,500 subjects contributed by 6 global collaborators. The sample metadata nearly always contained a de-identified subject ID, COVID-19 status, age in years and sex. HLA class I and class II types, where available, came from metadata supplied by the sample provider rather than from assay-based typing.

TCRbeta CDR3 regions were amplified from genomic DNA using the immunoSEQ Assay, a bias-controlled multiplex PCR. On the study's bioinformatics: The number of nucleated cells in each sample was estimated by amplification of reference gene primers within the assay. To quantify the absolute abundance of each unique TCRbeta CDR3 rearrangement, sequence reads were collapsed and filtered. For each sample, productive Simpson clonality was calculated by taking the square root of Simpson's diversity index across productive rearrangements. Imported from immuneACCESS, the table was reduced by TCRdb to in-frame sequences with V and J called. These copies leave out some clones; in studies compared against another copy, an unresolved V gene accounts for under half, and the cause of the remainder is not known. V, J and clone size are those of that table, while D and trimming were read from the DNA. The sample table contains under 300,000 clones; only one count was recorded for roughly 80% of them. The ten largest make up 4.6% of the sample.

The paper as a whole reports these results and caveats: Clinical and demographic metadata were provided uncurated, with the amount varying by source and participant.

Taken from cysteine to phenylalanine, the CDR3 has 13 residues. Just the 39-base CDR3 DNA is kept, in frame starting at base 1. Reading the germline V gene gives CDR1 MNHEY and CDR2 SVGAGI. V loses 10 bases of germline sequence and J loses 7 bases, and the interval between the two ends is 17 bases. Another Seattle source contributed samples from volunteer blood donors who had recovered from COVID-19. The collaborating institutions used their own protocols to collect whole blood in K2EDTA tubes. Collaborator samples were shipped for TCRbeta analysis as frozen whole blood, isolated PBMCs, or DNA extracted from either sample type.

Recombination joined TRBV6-5 with TRBJ1-5, with TRBD1 as a weak D call on 5 bases. Sequencing was done on a sample of peripheral blood. The TCR sequence derives from a man between 60 and 75 years old who had recovered from COVID-19. The bases are TGTGCCACGGGGGAAGTCGGGGGGCAGCCCCAGCATTTT. It encodes CATGEVGGQPQHF.